Presented here are 25 T cell receptor beta chains from one specimen sequenced in a study of blood T cell repertoires in COVID-19. Profiled with immunoSEQ multiplex PCR; TCRdb holds only in-frame clones, not every one. The table includes a few hundred thousand clones, 75% to 90% detected once. Sequencing used peripheral blood. These receptors all stem from a woman in her seventies with COVID-19, enrolled during active disease.

In its sample, this clone was seen once. The chain recombines TRBV28 with TRBJ1-3; TRBD1 matches 9 bases. The junction had 6 bases not matched to a gene; V was cut back by 5 bases and J by 7 bases. Looked up from germline, CDR1 is MDHEN and CDR2 is SYDVKM. The CDR3 spans 14 residues. CDR3 sequence: CASSAGTGLNTIYF. In nucleotides, the CDR3 is TGTGCCAGCAGTGCCGGGACAGGGCTGAACACCATATATTTT.

The chain recombines TRBV18 with TRBJ1-1; 8 bases fit TRBD1. V dropped 6 bases and J dropped 0; count of bases not matched to a gene: 9. The CDR3 covers 16 residues. CDR1 and CDR2 from the germline V gene are KGHSH and LQKENI. CDR3 loop: CASSRQGALMNTEAFF. The CDR3 DNA sequence: TGTGCCAGCTCTCGTCAGGGGGCACTCATGAACACTGAAGCTTTCTTT.

This chain links TRBV4-2 with TRBJ2-3; 11 nucleotides agree with TRBD2. The CDR3 has 16 amino acids. Germline loops: CDR1 LGHNA, CDR2 YNFKEQ. Trimming cost V 3 bases and J 5 bases; bases outside gene matches: 7. The CDR3 here is CASSQGSGGAQDTQYF. DNA of the CDR3: TGTGCCAGCAGCCAGGGTAGCGGGGGGGCGCAAGATACGCAGTATTTT.

The genes are TRBV6-2 or TRBV6-3 and TRBJ1-5; 11 bases line up with TRBD1. CDR1 and CDR2 (germline): MNHEY, SVGEGT. J lost 0 bases, V lost 6 bases, and 10 bases had no gene match. This CDR3 region has 18 residues. The CDR3 here is CASSSGQGGFGSNQPQHF. CDR3 DNA: TGTGCCAGCAGCTCGGGACAGGGGGGATTTGGTAGCAATCAGCCCCAGCATTTT.

This clone was observed a few times. The chain recombines TRBV10-3 with TRBJ1-6, with D possibly TRBD1 on 6 matching bases. This CDR3 is built from 16 residues. Germline V CDR1 and CDR2: ENHRY, SYGVKD. V was pared by 4 bases and J by 7 bases, with 17 bases between. As DNA, the CDR3 is TGTGCCATCAGTGGGCATGGTAACAGGGAGAATTCACCCCTCCACTTT. Protein: CAISGHGNRENSPLHF.

The CDR3 region is CASSYRGAVYGYTF. Written as DNA, the CDR3 is TGTGCCAGCAGTTACCGCGGGGCGGTTTATGGCTACACCTTC. This sequence joins TRBV6-5 and TRBJ1-2; maybe TRBD1 (5 bases). The V and J ends lost 2 bases and 5 bases respectively, with 12 bases between them. The CDR3 consists of 14 residues. In germline, CDR1 is MNHEY, CDR2 SVGAGI.

J is TRBJ1-2 and V is TRBV6-2 or TRBV6-3; 9 nucleotides match TRBD1. CDR1 and CDR2 from the germline V gene are MNHEY and SVGEGT. After removal of 5 bases from V and 7 bases from J, the junction contained 5 bases not matched to a gene. This CDR3 contains 13 residues. This CDR3 is CASSRGQGIGYTF. In DNA form, the CDR3 reads TGTGCCAGCAGTCGTGGACAGGGGATTGGCTACACCTTC.

The V and J genes are TRBV2 and TRBJ2-3, with TRBD1 identical over 8 bases. The V gene's germline CDR1 is SNHLY and CDR2 FYNNEI. The length of the CDR3 is 15 residues. V gave up 4 bases and J gave up 6 bases; unmatched junction bases: 9. CDR3 DNA: TGTGCCAGCAGTGCATCAGGGGGCGGAATGGATACGCAGTATTTT. It specifies CASSASGGGMDTQYF.

This clone showed up just a few times. This chain uses TRBV5-1 with TRBJ2-3, with 12 nucleotides matching TRBD1. The CDR3 length is 16 residues. After removal of 0 bases from V and 7 bases from J, the junction contained 6 bases not matched to a gene. The germline V gene has CDR1 SGHRS and CDR2 YFSETQ. CDR3 bases: TGCGCCAGCAGCTTGGCGGGACAGGGGGCGCAAAATACGCAGTATTTT. This codes for CASSLAGQGAQNTQYF.

The rearrangement joins TRBV5-5 to TRBJ2-7; 7 nucleotides agree with TRBD1. V lost 0 bases to trimming and J lost 3 bases; unmatched junction nucleotides: 3. This CDR3 contains 14 residues. The germline V gene has CDR1 SGHKS and CDR2 YYEKEE (reference sequence). CDR3 region: CASSLDRGRYEQYF. In nucleotides, the CDR3 is TGTGCCAGCAGCTTGGACAGGGGCCGCTACGAGCAGTACTTC.

This clone was counted a single time. The rearrangement uses TRBV11-3 and TRBJ2-7, with 7 bases aligning to TRBD1. Germline V CDR1 and CDR2: SGHNT, YENEEA. This CDR3 is built from 11 residues. V lost 3 bases and J lost 12; bases outside the gene matches: 5. The CDR3 loop is CASSFRQGPYF. DNA of the CDR3: TGTGCCAGCAGCTTTAGACAGGGACCGTACTTC.

The chain has TRBV4-1 and TRBJ2-7; TRBD1 matches at 9 bases. V lost 3 bases to trimming and J lost 2 bases; unmatched junction nucleotides: 8. Germline CDR1 is MGHRA and CDR2 is YSYEKL. CDR3 length: 16 amino acids. The CDR3, as DNA: TGCGCCAGCAGCCACGGGGACAGGGACCCCCCCTACGAGCAGTACTTC. It translates to CASSHGDRDPPYEQYF.

The rearrangement links TRBV2 to TRBJ2-7, with 7 bases matching TRBD1. Losses at the gene ends were 4 bases for V and 0 bases for J; bases not matched to a gene: 6. CDR3 size: 15 residues. Germline CDR1 and CDR2: SNHLY and FYNNEI. The CDR3 sequence is CASSGGGLSSYEQYF. As DNA, the CDR3 is TGTGCCAGCAGTGGAGGGGGCCTGAGCTCCTACGAGCAGTACTTC.

The J gene is TRBJ1-2, the V gene TRBV4-2; 7 bases are a match to TRBD1. Germline V gene lookup returns CDR1 LGHNA and CDR2 YNFKEQ. The V segment lost 3 bases and the J segment 2 bases; nucleotides outside the gene matches: 3. There are 14 residues in the CDR3. The CDR3 here is CASSHGQANYGYTF. The CDR3 nucleotides are TGTGCCAGCAGCCATGGACAGGCCAACTATGGCTACACCTTC.

The chain joins TRBV9 to TRBJ1-1; 11 bases fit TRBD1. This CDR3 is built from 13 residues. The ends lost 1 base at V and 8 bases at J; junction bases unmatched: 1. From germline, CDR1 is SGDLS and CDR2 YYNGEE. CDR3 region: CASSVRDRGEAFF. In nucleotides, the CDR3 is TGTGCCAGCAGCGTAAGGGACAGGGGGGAAGCTTTCTTT.

Comment on this clone: Other nucleotide sequences in the sample specify the same CDR3. V and J are TRBV5-1 and TRBJ1-2; possibly TRBD1 for D (6 bases). The CDR3 is 13 residues long. V lost 5 bases to trimming and J lost 2 bases, with 10 bases between them. CDR1 and CDR2 (germline): SGHRS, YFSETQ. CDR3 sequence: CASSFDRNYGYTF. CDR3 DNA sequence: TGCGCCAGCAGTTTCGACAGGAACTATGGCTACACCTTC.

This clone was seen only once. At one of its ends the junction is not consistent with the germline gene, which may arise from a read error. The V gene is TRBV2, the J gene TRBJ1-3; no firm D call. The CDR3 runs 14 residues. From germline, CDR1 is SNHLY and CDR2 FYNNEI. The CDR3 loop is CVSSDARAGNTIYF. In DNA, the CDR3 is TGTGTCAGCAGTGATGCGAGGGCTGGAAACACCATATATTTT.

This chain joins TRBV15 and TRBJ2-2; 7 bases are a match to TRBD1. The CDR3 spans 15 residues. The germline V gene encodes CDR1 LNHNV and CDR2 YYDKDF (reference sequence). Trimming at V came to 3 bases and at J to 7 bases, leaving 8 bases not matched to a gene. The CDR3: CATSRDLTGSGELFF. The CDR3 region has the DNA TGTGCCACCAGCAGGGATTTGACAGGGAGCGGGGAGCTGTTTTTT.

In its sample, this clone was seen many times. The chain recombines TRBV5-1 with TRBJ2-1; 7 nucleotides match TRBD1. The CDR3 is 16 residues long. The V segment lost 0 bases and the J segment 6 bases; nucleotides outside the gene matches: 9. Germline V gene data show CDR1 as SGHRS and CDR2 as YFSETQ. The CDR3 region is CASSLAQDRTGNEQFF. The CDR3 nucleotides are TGCGCCAGCAGCTTGGCCCAGGATAGGACAGGCAATGAGCAGTTCTTC. Together with reference TRBV5-1 and TRBJ2-1, the CDR3 gives the full variable domain: KAGVTQTPRYLIKTRGQQVTLSCSPISGHRSVSWYQQTPGQGLQFLFEYFSETQRNKGNFPGRFSGRQFSNSRSEMNVSTLELGDSALYLCASSLAQDRTGNEQFFGPGTRLTVL.

The chain is built from TRBV5-6 and TRBJ2-1; 9 bases are shared with TRBD2. V dropped 4 bases and J dropped 13; count of bases not matched to a gene: 3. The CDR3 is made up of 11 amino acids. CDR1 SGHDT and CDR2 YYEEEE come from the germline V gene. CDR3 sequence reads: CASSASGTQFF. The CDR3 region has the DNA TGTGCCAGCAGCGCTAGCGGGACCCAGTTCTTC. The full variable domain, rest sourced from reference TRBV5-6 and TRBJ2-1, is DAGVTQSPTHLIKTRGQQVTLRCSPKSGHDTVSWYQQALGQGPQFIFQYYEEEERQRGNFPDRFSGHQFPNYSSELNVNALLLGDSALYLCASSASGTQFFGPGTRLTVL.

V usage is TRBV7-2 and J usage is TRBJ2-7; 12 nucleotides match TRBD2. V shed 3 bases and J 0 bases; nucleotides not matched to a gene: 9. The CDR3 is 18 residues long. CDR1 and CDR2 (germline): SGHTA, FQGNSA. The CDR3 nucleotides are TGTGCCAGCAGCTTTAATCTAGCGGGGGGGATAAGCTCCTACGAGCAGTACTTC. Its protein product is CASSFNLAGGISSYEQYF.

This sequence joins TRBV7-3 and TRBJ2-7; D is undetermined. Germline V gene lookup returns CDR1 SGHTA and CDR2 FQGTGA. The V end was cut by 5 bases, the J end by 5 bases, with 13 bases between. This CDR3 has 13 residues. The CDR3 spells CASSPPGLHEQYF. CDR3 nucleotide sequence: TGTGCCAGCAGCCCGCCGGGTCTCCACGAGCAGTACTTC. Complete variable domain (other parts from reference TRBV7-3 and TRBJ2-7): GAGVSQTPSNKVTEKGKYVELRCDPISGHTALYWYRQSLGQGPEFLIYFQGTGAADDSGLPNDRFFAVRPEGSVSTLKIQRTERGDSAVYLCASSPPGLHEQYFGPGTRLTVT.

This clone has only a few counts. This sequence joins TRBV9 and TRBJ2-7; D is unresolved. Germline CDR1 is SGDLS and CDR2 is YYNGEE. The ends were cut back, 0 bases at V and 2 bases at J, with 9 bases in the middle. This CDR3 contains 14 residues. The DNA for the CDR3 is TGTGCCAGCAGCGTAGTTGACTCCCCCTACGAGCAGTACTTC. It is translated as CASSVVDSPYEQYF.

This chain uses TRBV29-1 with TRBJ2-5, with TRBD1 matching over 8 bases. The ends lost 2 bases at V and 5 bases at J; junction bases unmatched: 4. The CDR3 runs to 13 residues. Germline lookup yields CDR1 SQVTM and CDR2 ANQGSEA. The CDR3 DNA sequence: TGCAGCGTTGAAACGGACAGGGCTGAGACCCAGTACTTC. It specifies CSVETDRAETQYF.

The rearrangement joins TRBV28 to TRBJ1-2; D ambiguous. The CDR3 is 12 residues long. The germline gives CDR1 MDHEN, CDR2 SYDVKM. The V end lost 6 bases, the J end lost 5 bases, and 10 bases lay between the germline ends. The CDR3 is CASSLPTYGYTF. The CDR3 nucleotides are TGTGCCAGCAGCCTCCCTACTTATGGCTACACCTTC.